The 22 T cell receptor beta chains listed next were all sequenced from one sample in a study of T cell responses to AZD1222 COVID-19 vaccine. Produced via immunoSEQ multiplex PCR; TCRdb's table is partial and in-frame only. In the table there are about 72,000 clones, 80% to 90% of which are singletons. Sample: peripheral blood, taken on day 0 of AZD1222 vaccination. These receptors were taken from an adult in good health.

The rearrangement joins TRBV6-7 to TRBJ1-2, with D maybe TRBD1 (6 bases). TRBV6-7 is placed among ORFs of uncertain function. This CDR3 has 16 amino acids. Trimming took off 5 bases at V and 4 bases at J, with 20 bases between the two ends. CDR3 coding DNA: TGTGCCAGCAGTCCGACCCACAGGGAAGGAGGCTATGGCTACACCTTC. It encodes CASSPTHREGGYGYTF.

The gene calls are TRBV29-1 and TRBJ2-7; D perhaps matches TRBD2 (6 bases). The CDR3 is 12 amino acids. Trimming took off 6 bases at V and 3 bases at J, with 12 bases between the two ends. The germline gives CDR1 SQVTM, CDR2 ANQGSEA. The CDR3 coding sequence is TGCAGCGTAGCGACGGACTACTACGAGCAGTACTTC. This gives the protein CSVATDYYEQYF.

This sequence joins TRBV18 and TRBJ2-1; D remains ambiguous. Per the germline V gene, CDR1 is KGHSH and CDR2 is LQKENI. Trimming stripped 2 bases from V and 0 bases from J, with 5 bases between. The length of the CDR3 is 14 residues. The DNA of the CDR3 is TGTGCCAGCTCACCAGAGGCCTCCTACAATGAGCAGTTCTTC. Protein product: CASSPEASYNEQFF.

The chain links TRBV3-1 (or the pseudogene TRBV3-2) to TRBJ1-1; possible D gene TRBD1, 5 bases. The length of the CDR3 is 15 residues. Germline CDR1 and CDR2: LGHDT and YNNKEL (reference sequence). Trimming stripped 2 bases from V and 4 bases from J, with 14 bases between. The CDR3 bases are TGTGCCAGCAGCCAACCCAGGTTAGGGACCACTGAAGCTTTCTTT. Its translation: CASSQPRLGTTEAFF.

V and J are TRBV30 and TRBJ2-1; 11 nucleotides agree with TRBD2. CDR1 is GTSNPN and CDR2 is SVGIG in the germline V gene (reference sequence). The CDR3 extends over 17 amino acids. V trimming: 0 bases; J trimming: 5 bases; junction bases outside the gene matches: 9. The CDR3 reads CAWSVSRTSGRNNEQFF. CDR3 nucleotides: TGTGCCTGGAGTGTAAGTCGGACTAGCGGGCGCAACAATGAGCAGTTCTTC.

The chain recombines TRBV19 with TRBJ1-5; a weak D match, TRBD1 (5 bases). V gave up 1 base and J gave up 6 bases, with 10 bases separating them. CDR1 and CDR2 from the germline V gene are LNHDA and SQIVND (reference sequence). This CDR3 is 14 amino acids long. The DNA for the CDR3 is TGTGCCAGTAGTATAGGGGGCCGGGGTCAGCCCCAGCATTTT. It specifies CASSIGGRGQPQHF.

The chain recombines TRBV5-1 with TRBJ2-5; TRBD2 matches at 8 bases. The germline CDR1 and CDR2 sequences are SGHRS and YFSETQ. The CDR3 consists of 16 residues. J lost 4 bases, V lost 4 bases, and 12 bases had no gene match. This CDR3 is CASSPRSGGRGETQYF. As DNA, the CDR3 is TGCGCCAGCAGCCCCCGGAGCGGGGGCCGGGGAGAGACCCAGTACTTC.

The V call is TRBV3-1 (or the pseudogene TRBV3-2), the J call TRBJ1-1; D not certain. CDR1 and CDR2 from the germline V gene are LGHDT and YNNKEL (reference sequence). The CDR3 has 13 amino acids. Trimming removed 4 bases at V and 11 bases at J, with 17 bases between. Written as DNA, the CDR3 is TGTGCCAGCAGCCTTTCTGAGGGCCGTAGGGCTTTCTTT. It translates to CASSLSEGRRAFF.

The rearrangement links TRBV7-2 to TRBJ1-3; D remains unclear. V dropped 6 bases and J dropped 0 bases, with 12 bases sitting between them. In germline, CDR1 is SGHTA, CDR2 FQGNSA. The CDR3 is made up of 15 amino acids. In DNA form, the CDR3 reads TGTGCCAGCAGTCAGGACGGTTACTCTGGAAACACCATATATTTT. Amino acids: CASSQDGYSGNTIYF.

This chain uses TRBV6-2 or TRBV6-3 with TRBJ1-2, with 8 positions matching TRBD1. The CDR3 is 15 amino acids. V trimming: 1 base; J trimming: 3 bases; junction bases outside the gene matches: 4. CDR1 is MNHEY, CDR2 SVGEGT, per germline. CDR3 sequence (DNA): TGTGCCAGCAGTTACTTCATGGACAGGGACTATGGCTACACCTTC. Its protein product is CASSYFMDRDYGYTF.

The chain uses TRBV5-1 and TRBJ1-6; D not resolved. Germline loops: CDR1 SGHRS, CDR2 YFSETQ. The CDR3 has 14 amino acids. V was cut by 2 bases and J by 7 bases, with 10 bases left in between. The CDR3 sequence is CASSFDRVNSPLHF. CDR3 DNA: TGCGCCAGCAGCTTTGATAGGGTCAATTCACCCCTCCACTTT.

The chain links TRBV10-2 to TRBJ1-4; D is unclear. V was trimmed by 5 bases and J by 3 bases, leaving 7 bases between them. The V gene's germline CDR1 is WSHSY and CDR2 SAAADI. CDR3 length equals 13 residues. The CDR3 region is CASSPIANEKLFF. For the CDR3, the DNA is TGCGCCAGCAGTCCCATCGCTAATGAAAAACTGTTTTTT.

Written as DNA, the CDR3 is TGTGCCAGCAGCTTACAGGGGGCGAACACTGAAGCTTTCTTT. Translating gives CASSLQGANTEAFF. The chain employs TRBV7-2 and TRBJ1-1; 8 bases match TRBD1. The J segment lost 1 base and the V segment lost 2 bases, leaving 0 bases of the junction unmatched. From germline, CDR1 is SGHTA and CDR2 FQGNSA. This CDR3 comprises 14 residues.

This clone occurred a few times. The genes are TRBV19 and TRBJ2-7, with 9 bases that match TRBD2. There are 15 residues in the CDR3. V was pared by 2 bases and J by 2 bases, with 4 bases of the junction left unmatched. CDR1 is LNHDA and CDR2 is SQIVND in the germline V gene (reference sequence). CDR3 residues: CASSISSGGPYEQYF. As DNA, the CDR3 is TGTGCCAGTAGTATAAGTAGCGGGGGCCCCTACGAGCAGTACTTC.

CDR3 nucleotides: TGCGCCAGCAGTGATGAGGGACGTCGGGGCTACACCTTC. This gives the protein CASSDEGRRGYTF. The chain joins TRBV10-2 to TRBJ1-2; a weak D match, TRBD1 (5 bases). This CDR3 is 13 amino acids long. The V end lost 3 bases, the J end lost 8 bases, and 13 bases lay between the germline ends. Germline assignment: CDR1 WSHSY and CDR2 SAAADI.

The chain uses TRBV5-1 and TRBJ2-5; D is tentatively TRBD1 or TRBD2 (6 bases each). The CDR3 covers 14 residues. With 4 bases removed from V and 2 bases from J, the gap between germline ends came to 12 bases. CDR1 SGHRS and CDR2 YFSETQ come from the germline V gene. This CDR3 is CASSVRDTQETQYF. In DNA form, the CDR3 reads TGCGCCAGCAGCGTGCGGGACACTCAAGAGACCCAGTACTTC.

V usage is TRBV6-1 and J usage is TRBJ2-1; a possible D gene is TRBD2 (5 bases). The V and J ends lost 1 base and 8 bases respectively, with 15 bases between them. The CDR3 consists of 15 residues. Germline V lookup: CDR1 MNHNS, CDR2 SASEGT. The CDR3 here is CASSEVGRAEDEQFF. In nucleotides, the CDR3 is TGTGCCAGCAGTGAAGTTGGCCGGGCGGAGGATGAGCAGTTCTTC.

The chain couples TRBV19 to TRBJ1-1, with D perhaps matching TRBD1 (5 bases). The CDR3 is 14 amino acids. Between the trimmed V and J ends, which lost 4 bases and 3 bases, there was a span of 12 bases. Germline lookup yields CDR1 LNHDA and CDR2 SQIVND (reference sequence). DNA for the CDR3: TGTGCCAGTAGTAAAAGTCAGGGTGACACTGAAGCTTTCTTT. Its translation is CASSKSQGDTEAFF. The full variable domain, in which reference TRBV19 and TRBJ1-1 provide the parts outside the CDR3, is DGGITQSPKYLFRKEGQNVTLSCEQNLNHDAMYWYRQDPGQGLRLIYYSQIVNDFQKGDIAEGYSVSREKKESFPLTVTSAQKNPTAFYLCASSKSQGDTEAFFGQGTRLTVV.

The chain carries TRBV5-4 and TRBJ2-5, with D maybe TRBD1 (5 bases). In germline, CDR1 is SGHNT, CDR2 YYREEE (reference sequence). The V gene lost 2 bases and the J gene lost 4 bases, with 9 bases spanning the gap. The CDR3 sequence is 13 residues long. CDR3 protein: CASSFQGGETQYF. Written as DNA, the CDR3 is TGTGCCAGCAGCTTTCAGGGTGGAGAGACCCAGTACTTC.

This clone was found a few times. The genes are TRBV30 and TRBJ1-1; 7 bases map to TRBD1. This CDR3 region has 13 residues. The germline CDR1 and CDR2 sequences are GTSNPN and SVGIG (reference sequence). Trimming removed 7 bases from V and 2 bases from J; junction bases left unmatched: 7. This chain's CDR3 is CAFGQEENTEAFF. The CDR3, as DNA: TGTGCCTTCGGACAGGAAGAAAACACTGAAGCTTTCTTT.

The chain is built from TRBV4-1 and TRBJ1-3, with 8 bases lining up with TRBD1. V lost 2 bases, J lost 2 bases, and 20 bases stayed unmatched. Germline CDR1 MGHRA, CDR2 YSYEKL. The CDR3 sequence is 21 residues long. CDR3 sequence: CASSQSYHRTGHYYAGNTIYF. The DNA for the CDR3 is TGCGCCAGCAGCCAATCCTATCACAGGACAGGGCATTACTACGCTGGAAACACCATATATTTT.

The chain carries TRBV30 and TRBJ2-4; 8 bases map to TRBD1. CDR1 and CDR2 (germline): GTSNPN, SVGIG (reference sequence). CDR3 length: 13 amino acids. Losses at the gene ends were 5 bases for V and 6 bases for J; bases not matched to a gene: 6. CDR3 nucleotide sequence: TGTGCCTGGGCGGGACAGGTGAGAAACATTCAGTACTTC. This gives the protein CAWAGQVRNIQYF.